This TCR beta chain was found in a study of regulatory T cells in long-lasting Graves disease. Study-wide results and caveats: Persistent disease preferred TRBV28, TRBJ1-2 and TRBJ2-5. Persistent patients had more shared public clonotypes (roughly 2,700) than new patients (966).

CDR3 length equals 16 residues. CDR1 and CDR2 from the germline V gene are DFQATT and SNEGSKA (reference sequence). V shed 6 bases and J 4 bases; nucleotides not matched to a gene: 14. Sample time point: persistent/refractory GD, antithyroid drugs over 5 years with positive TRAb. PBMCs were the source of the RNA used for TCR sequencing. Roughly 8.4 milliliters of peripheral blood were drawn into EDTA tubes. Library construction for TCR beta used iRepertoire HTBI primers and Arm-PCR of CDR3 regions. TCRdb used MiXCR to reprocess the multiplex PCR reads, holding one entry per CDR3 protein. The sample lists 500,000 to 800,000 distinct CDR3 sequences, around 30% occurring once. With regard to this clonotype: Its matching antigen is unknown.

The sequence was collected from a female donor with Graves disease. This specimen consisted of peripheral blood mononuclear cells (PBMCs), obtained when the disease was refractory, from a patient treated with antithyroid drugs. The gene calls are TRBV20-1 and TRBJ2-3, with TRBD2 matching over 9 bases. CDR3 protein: CSAADSSGRYSDTQYF. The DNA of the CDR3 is TGCAGTGCCGCGGATAGCAGCGGGAGGTATTCAGATACGCAGTATTTT.